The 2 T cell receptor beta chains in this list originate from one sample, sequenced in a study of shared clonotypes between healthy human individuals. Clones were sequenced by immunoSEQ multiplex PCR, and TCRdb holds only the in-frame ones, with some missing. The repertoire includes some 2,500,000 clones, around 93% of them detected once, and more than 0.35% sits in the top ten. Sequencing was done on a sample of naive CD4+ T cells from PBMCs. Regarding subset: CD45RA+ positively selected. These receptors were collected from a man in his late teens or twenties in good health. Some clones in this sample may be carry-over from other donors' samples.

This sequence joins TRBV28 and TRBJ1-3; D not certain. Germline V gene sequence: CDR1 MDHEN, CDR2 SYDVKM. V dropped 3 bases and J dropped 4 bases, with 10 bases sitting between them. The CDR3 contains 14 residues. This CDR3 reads CASSLVGGGNTIYF. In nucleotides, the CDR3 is TGTGCCAGCAGTTTGGTCGGAGGCGGAAACACCATATATTTT.

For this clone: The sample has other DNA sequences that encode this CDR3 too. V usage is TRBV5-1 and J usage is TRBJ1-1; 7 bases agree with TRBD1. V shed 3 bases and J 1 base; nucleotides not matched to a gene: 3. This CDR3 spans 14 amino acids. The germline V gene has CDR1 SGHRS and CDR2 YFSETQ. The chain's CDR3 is CASSSRGENTEAFF. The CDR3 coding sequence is TGCGCCAGCAGCTCCAGGGGGGAGAACACTGAAGCTTTCTTT.